One sample yielded the 31 T cell receptor beta chains listed below, sequenced in a study of blood T cell repertoires in COVID-19 (TCRdb year 2020). The receptor library was made with the immunoSEQ multiplex PCR assay. Here the immuneACCESS table is served through TCRdb, limited to in-frame sequences with V and J called. Missing clones are a known gap in these copies; in checked studies unresolved V genes cover under half, and the rest lacks a known reason. The sample data list almost 250,000 clones, and around 85% of these were observed just once. The top ten constitute 8.5% to 9.5% of the sample. The source material was PBMCs or T cells enriched from blood (not recorded which). The receptors shown here come from a woman between 50 and 59 years old with acute COVID-19.

This rearrangement joins TRBV6-4 to TRBJ2-5; 8 nucleotides agree with TRBD1. Germline loops: CDR1 MRHNA, CDR2 SNTAGT. V shed 2 bases and J 5 bases; nucleotides not matched to a gene: 13. This CDR3 is 17 amino acids long. CDR3 nucleotides: TGTGCCAGCAGTGACCCCCTCATCAGACAGGGGAGGGAGACCCAGTACTTC. This gives the protein CASSDPLIRQGRETQYF.

This chain uses TRBV2 with TRBJ2-3; 7 bases align to TRBD2. Germline values: CDR1 SNHLY, CDR2 FYNNEI. V lost 6 bases to trimming and J lost 3 bases; unmatched junction nucleotides: 9. This CDR3 is 15 amino acids long. The CDR3 DNA sequence: TGTGCCAGCAGGAAACTAGCGTTAGGAACAGATACGCAGTATTTT. It specifies CASRKLALGTDTQYF.

The V gene is TRBV18, the J gene TRBJ1-4; 7 bases map to TRBD1. The junction had 5 bases not matched to a gene; V was cut back by 0 bases and J by 7 bases. The CDR3 length is 15 residues. Germline loops: CDR1 KGHSH, CDR2 LQKENI. CDR3: CASSPPKDRAEKLFF. For the CDR3, the DNA is TGTGCCAGCTCACCACCCAAAGACAGGGCTGAAAAACTGTTTTTT.

This chain uses TRBV7-6 with TRBJ1-4, with D unresolved. This CDR3 is 14 amino acids long. Germline V lookup: CDR1 SGHVS, CDR2 FNYEAQ. With 2 bases removed from V and 8 bases from J, the gap between germline ends came to 12 bases. The CDR3 bases are TGTGCCAGCAGCTTATCGACATTTACGGAAAAACTGTTTTTT. It encodes CASSLSTFTEKLFF.

V is TRBV10-3 and J is TRBJ2-1; 12 nucleotides match TRBD2. This CDR3 has 15 residues. Trimming took 6 bases from V and 2 from J; bases not matched to a gene: 2. The germline CDR1 and CDR2 sequences are ENHRY and SYGVKD. The CDR3 nucleotides read TGTGCCATCAGAGGACTAGCGGGGCCCTACAATGAGCAGTTCTTC. Protein product: CAIRGLAGPYNEQFF.

This rearrangement joins TRBV12-3 or TRBV12-4 to TRBJ1-2; TRBD1 matches 7 bases. The CDR3 runs 13 residues. After removal of 6 bases from V and 2 bases from J, the junction contained 3 bases not matched to a gene. CDR3 sequence reads: CASRSTGNYGYTF. The CDR3 region has the DNA TGTGCCAGCAGGTCGACAGGGAACTATGGCTACACCTTC.

This rearrangement joins TRBV11-2 to TRBJ2-5; 7 nucleotides agree with TRBD1. V trimming: 5 bases; J trimming: 1 base; junction bases outside the gene matches: 7. In germline, CDR1 is SGHAT, CDR2 FQNNGV. The CDR3 is 15 amino acids. The CDR3 loop is CASSQGVVRQETQYF. CDR3 DNA sequence: TGTGCCAGCAGCCAGGGGGTAGTTCGCCAAGAGACCCAGTACTTC.

The chain joins TRBV29-1 to TRBJ2-2; 7 bases map to TRBD2. CDR3 length: 12 amino acids. With 6 bases clipped from V and 5 bases from J, the junction kept 3 bases outside the gene matches. CDR1 SQVTM and CDR2 ANQGSEA come from the germline V gene. CDR3 protein: CSVLGRTGELFF. CDR3 sequence (DNA): TGCAGCGTGCTCGGGAGGACCGGGGAGCTGTTTTTT.

This clone was observed a single time. This chain connects TRBV6-2 or TRBV6-3 to TRBJ2-1, with 14 bases lining up with TRBD2. J gave up 6 bases and V 2 bases, and 6 bases lay outside the gene matches. This CDR3 comprises 17 residues. The V gene's germline CDR1 is MNHEY and CDR2 SVGEGT. CDR3: CASSYPPGTSGGNEQFF. The CDR3 DNA sequence: TGTGCCAGCAGTTACCCACCAGGGACTAGCGGGGGCAATGAGCAGTTCTTC.

The chain recombines TRBV5-4 with TRBJ2-2; D ambiguous. V was clipped by 4 bases and J by 1 base, with 8 bases between them. The germline V gene has CDR1 SGHNT and CDR2 YYREEE (reference sequence). This CDR3 is built from 14 residues. CDR3 sequence: CASSITRNTGELFF. The CDR3 coding sequence is TGTGCCAGCAGCATTACACGGAACACCGGGGAGCTGTTTTTT.

This clone has just one count. The chain employs TRBV24-1 and TRBJ2-5; no clear D gene. Germline V gives CDR1 KGHDR, CDR2 SFDVKD. The ends were cut back, 2 bases at V and 2 bases at J, with 8 bases in the middle. The CDR3 is 14 residues long. CDR3 protein: CATSDSGPQETQYF. The CDR3, as DNA: TGTGCCACCAGTGATTCAGGTCCGCAAGAGACCCAGTACTTC.

The chain joins TRBV7-9 to TRBJ1-4; TRBD1 matches 7 bases. The J segment lost 8 bases and the V segment lost 0 bases, leaving 3 bases of the junction unmatched. Germline lookup yields CDR1 SEHNR and CDR2 FQNEAQ (reference sequence). The CDR3 extends over 14 amino acids. Here the CDR3 DNA reads TGTGCCAGCAGCTTAGCGACAGGGCTGGAAAAACTGTTTTTT. Its translation: CASSLATGLEKLFF.

The V and J genes are TRBV19 and TRBJ1-5; 9 bases agree with TRBD1. With V trimmed by 4 bases and J by 2 bases, 9 bases remained unmatched. This CDR3 is 17 amino acids long. Per the germline V gene, CDR1 is LNHDA and CDR2 is SQIVND (reference sequence). The chain's CDR3 is CASSTGQGRNGNQPQHF. CDR3 DNA sequence: TGTGCCAGTAGTACCGGACAGGGGAGGAATGGCAATCAGCCCCAGCATTTT.

The chain links TRBV5-4 to TRBJ2-1; 7 bases are a match to TRBD1. The CDR3 contains 15 residues. With 3 bases clipped from V and 4 bases from J, the junction kept 7 bases outside the gene matches. Germline loops: CDR1 SGHNT, CDR2 YYREEE (reference sequence). In DNA form, the CDR3 reads TGTGCCAGCAGCTCCCGGGACAGAGAGTACAATGAGCAGTTCTTC. This gives the protein CASSSRDREYNEQFF. The whole variable domain, filled in from reference TRBV5-4 and TRBJ2-1, reads ETGVTQSPTHLIKTRGQQVTLRCSSQSGHNTVSWYQQALGQGPQFIFQYYREEENGRGNFPPRFSGLQFPNYSSELNVNALELDDSALYLCASSSRDREYNEQFFGPGTRLTVL.

CDR3 region: CASSPTRPANGYTF. In DNA form, the CDR3 reads TGTGCCAGCAGCCCCACCAGGCCCGCTAATGGCTACACCTTC. The chain combines TRBV11-1 with TRBJ1-2, with unresolved D. The CDR3 is 14 residues long. In germline, CDR1 is SGHAT, CDR2 FQDESV (reference sequence). With 5 bases removed from V and 6 bases from J, the gap between germline ends came to 16 bases.

The chain employs TRBV18 and TRBJ1-1; 7 bases agree with TRBD1. J was trimmed by 5 bases and V by 5 bases; bases with no gene match: 8. Germline CDR1 reads KGHSH; CDR2 reads LQKENI. The CDR3 is 14 residues long. This chain's CDR3 is CASSTQQGVTEAFF. Here the CDR3 DNA reads TGTGCCAGCTCAACCCAGCAGGGGGTTACTGAAGCTTTCTTT.

The CDR3 bases are TGTGCCAGCAGCTTATTTGGCGGGAATGAGCAGTTCTTC. Translating gives CASSLFGGNEQFF. The chain combines TRBV7-3 with TRBJ2-1, with D possibly matching TRBD2 (5 bases). Germline V gene lookup returns CDR1 SGHTA and CDR2 FQGTGA. The CDR3 is 13 amino acids. Trimming shortened V by 2 bases and J by 7 bases, and 9 bases separated the two germline ends.

J is TRBJ2-7 and V is TRBV6-5; no clear D. Germline V gene lookup returns CDR1 MNHEY and CDR2 SVGAGI. This CDR3 spans 14 amino acids. V gave up 0 bases and J gave up 6 bases, with 12 bases separating them. The CDR3 spells CASSYSQTRVEQYF. CDR3 nucleotide sequence: TGTGCCAGCAGTTACTCGCAGACAAGAGTCGAGCAGTACTTC.

The rearrangement uses TRBV15 and TRBJ1-6; D remains unclear. V shed 0 bases and J shed 0 bases, with 9 bases lying between them. The CDR3 has 17 residues. Germline values: CDR1 LNHNV, CDR2 YYDKDF (reference sequence). The DNA for the CDR3 is TGTGCCACCAGCAGAGATCCCGGGAGCTCCTATAATTCACCCCTCCACTTT. It yields the protein CATSRDPGSSYNSPLHF.

The V and J genes are TRBV5-1 and TRBJ1-2; D may be TRBD1 (6 bases). Trimming took 7 bases from V and 8 from J, leaving 18 bases between them. The CDR3 consists of 13 residues. Germline lookup yields CDR1 SGHRS and CDR2 YFSETQ. The CDR3 protein is CASGPDRSEGYTF. The CDR3 DNA follows: TGCGCCAGCGGCCCCGACAGGTCGGAGGGCTACACCTTC.

The chain uses TRBV7-2 and TRBJ2-3; D is possibly TRBD2 (6 bases). Germline V gene sequence: CDR1 SGHTA, CDR2 FQGNSA. There are 15 residues in the CDR3. Trimming removed 0 bases from V and 8 bases from J, with 15 bases in between. The CDR3 is CASSLAPTMEGTQYF. The CDR3, as DNA: TGTGCCAGCAGCTTAGCTCCCACGATGGAGGGTACGCAGTATTTT. Filled out from reference TRBV7-2 and TRBJ2-3, the complete variable domain reads GAGVSQSPSNKVTEKGKDVELRCDPISGHTALYWYRQSLGQGLEFLIYFQGNSAPDKSGLPSDRFSAERTGGSVSTLTIQRTQQEDSAVYLCASSLAPTMEGTQYFGPGTRLTVL.

This chain joins TRBV25-1 and TRBJ2-1; 8 nucleotides match TRBD2. The germline CDR1 and CDR2 sequences are MGHDK and SYGVNS. Trimming took 3 bases from V and 14 from J; bases not matched to a gene: 6. The CDR3 has 12 residues. CDR3 protein: CASSDLAGGKFF. The CDR3 DNA follows: TGTGCCAGCAGTGATCTGGCGGGGGGTAAGTTCTTC.

V gene TRBV7-2 combines with J gene TRBJ2-1; 10 nucleotides align to TRBD1. Trimming took 5 bases from V and 4 from J; bases not matched to a gene: 5. CDR1 and CDR2 from the germline V gene are SGHTA and FQGNSA. CDR3 length: 15 residues. CDR3 region: CASSEGQGTYNEQFF. The CDR3 DNA reads TGTGCCAGCAGCGAGGGACAGGGGACTTACAATGAGCAGTTCTTC.

This sequence joins TRBV28 and TRBJ1-1; D is possibly TRBD1 (5 bases). Trimming cost V 7 bases and J 4 bases, with 13 bases left between them. The germline gives CDR1 MDHEN, CDR2 SYDVKM. This CDR3 spans 13 amino acids. CDR3 nucleotide sequence: TGTGCCAGCACCGAAGGGGACTTCACTGAAGCTTTCTTT. It yields the protein CASTEGDFTEAFF.

V gene TRBV19 combines with J gene TRBJ1-1; 7 nucleotides agree with TRBD1. After removal of 4 bases from V and 4 bases from J, the junction contained 6 bases not matched to a gene. Germline CDR1 is LNHDA and CDR2 is SQIVND (reference sequence). This CDR3 is 14 amino acids long. The CDR3, as DNA: TGTGCCAGTAGTACCGACAGGGTAAGCACTGAAGCTTTCTTT. Translation gives CASSTDRVSTEAFF.

The chain joins TRBV30 to TRBJ1-1; maybe TRBD1 (5 bases). The CDR3 contains 14 residues. Germline CDR1 reads GTSNPN; CDR2 reads SVGIG (reference sequence). Trimming took 0 bases from V and 1 from J, leaving 9 bases between them. The CDR3 reads CAWSVRQGNTEAFF. The CDR3 region has the DNA TGTGCCTGGAGTGTCCGCCAGGGGAACACTGAAGCTTTCTTT. The entire variable domain, with the rest obtained from reference TRBV30 and TRBJ1-1, is as follows: SQTIHQWPATLVQPVGSPLSLECTVEGTSNPNLYWYRQAAGRGLQLLFYSVGIGQISSEVPQNLSASRPQDRQFILSSKKLLLSDSGFYLCAWSVRQGNTEAFFGQGTRLTVV.

This clone was recorded a few times. The rearrangement uses TRBV5-6 and TRBJ2-1; 10 nucleotides agree with TRBD2. The CDR3 spans 12 residues. After removal of 5 bases from V and 7 bases from J, the junction contained 0 bases not matched to a gene. The germline V gene encodes CDR1 SGHDT and CDR2 YYEEEE. CDR3 DNA: TGTGCCAGCAGACTAGCGGGGAATGAGCAGTTCTTC. Amino acids: CASRLAGNEQFF.

The rearrangement uses TRBV2 and TRBJ1-4; a possible D gene is TRBD1 (6 bases). The CDR3 contains 14 residues. Deletions cut 5 bases from V and 3 bases from J, with 10 bases between. Germline CDR1 and CDR2: SNHLY and FYNNEI. CDR3 residues: CASSLQGANEKLFF. Written as DNA, the CDR3 is TGTGCCAGCAGTTTACAGGGAGCTAATGAAAAACTGTTTTTT.

This chain links TRBV19 with TRBJ2-5; the D gene is possibly TRBD1 (6 bases). V lost 1 base, J lost 4 bases, and 10 bases lay in between. The CDR3 loop spans 14 amino acids. Germline V lookup: CDR1 LNHDA, CDR2 SQIVND (reference sequence). The CDR3 protein is CASSIAGGIETQYF. The CDR3 nucleotides read TGTGCCAGTAGTATAGCTGGGGGCATAGAGACCCAGTACTTC.

The chain couples TRBV7-2 to TRBJ1-5, with D possibly TRBD1 on 5 matching bases. The germline gives CDR1 SGHTA, CDR2 FQGNSA. V was trimmed by 5 bases and J by 5 bases, leaving 10 bases between them. The CDR3 is 13 amino acids. The chain's CDR3 is CASSADSYQPQHF. CDR3 DNA: TGTGCCAGCAGCGCCGACAGTTATCAGCCCCAGCATTTT.

Details on this clone: Other DNA sequences in the sample encode the same CDR3. The chain couples TRBV2 to TRBJ1-2; TRBD1 agrees at 11 bases. The V segment lost 6 bases and the J segment 6 bases; nucleotides outside the gene matches: 0. Germline loops: CDR1 SNHLY, CDR2 FYNNEI. The CDR3 runs 12 residues. The CDR3 sequence: CASRGQGDGYTF. The CDR3 DNA is TGTGCCAGCAGGGGACAGGGGGATGGCTACACCTTC.